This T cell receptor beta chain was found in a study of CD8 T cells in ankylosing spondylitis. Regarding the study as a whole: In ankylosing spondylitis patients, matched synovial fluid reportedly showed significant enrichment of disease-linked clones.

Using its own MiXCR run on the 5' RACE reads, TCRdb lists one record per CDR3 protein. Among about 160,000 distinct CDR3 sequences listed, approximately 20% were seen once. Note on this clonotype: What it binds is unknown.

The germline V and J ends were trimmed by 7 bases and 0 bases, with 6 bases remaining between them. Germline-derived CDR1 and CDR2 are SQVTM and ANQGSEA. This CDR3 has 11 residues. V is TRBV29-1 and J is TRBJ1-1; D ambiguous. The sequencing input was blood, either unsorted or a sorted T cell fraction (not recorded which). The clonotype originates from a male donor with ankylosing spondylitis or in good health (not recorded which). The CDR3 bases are TGCAGCGGGGGTGTGAACACTGAAGCTTTCTTT. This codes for CSGGVNTEAFF.